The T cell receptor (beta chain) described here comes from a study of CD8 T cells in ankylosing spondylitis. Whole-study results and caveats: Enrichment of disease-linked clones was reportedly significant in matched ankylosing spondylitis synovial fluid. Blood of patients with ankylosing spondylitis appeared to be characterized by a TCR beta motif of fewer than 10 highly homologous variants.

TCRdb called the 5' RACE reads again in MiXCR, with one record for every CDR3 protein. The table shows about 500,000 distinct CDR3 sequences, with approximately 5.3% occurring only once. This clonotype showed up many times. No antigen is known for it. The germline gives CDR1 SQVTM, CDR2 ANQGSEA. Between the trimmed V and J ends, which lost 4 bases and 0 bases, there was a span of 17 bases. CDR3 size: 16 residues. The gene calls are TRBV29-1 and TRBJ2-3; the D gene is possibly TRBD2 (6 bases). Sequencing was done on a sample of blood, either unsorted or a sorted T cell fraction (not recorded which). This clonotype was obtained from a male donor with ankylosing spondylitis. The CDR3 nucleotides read TGCAGCGTTGGTCGACTAGAGCCTTATAGCACAGATACGCAGTATTTT. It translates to CSVGRLEPYSTDTQYF.